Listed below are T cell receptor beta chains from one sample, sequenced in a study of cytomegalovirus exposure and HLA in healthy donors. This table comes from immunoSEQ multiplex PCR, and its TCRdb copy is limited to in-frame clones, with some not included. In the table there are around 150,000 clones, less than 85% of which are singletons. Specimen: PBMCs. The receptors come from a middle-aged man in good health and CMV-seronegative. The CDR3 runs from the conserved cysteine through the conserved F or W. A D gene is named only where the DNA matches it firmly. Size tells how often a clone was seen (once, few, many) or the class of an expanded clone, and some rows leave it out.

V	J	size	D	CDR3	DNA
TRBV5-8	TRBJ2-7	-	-	CASSIGGQLSSYEQYF	TGTGCCAGCAGCATCGGAGGCCAATTGAGCTCCTACGAGCAGTACTTC
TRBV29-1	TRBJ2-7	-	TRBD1	CSVGQGAYEQYF	TGCAGCGTCGGACAGGGGGCATACGAGCAGTACTTC
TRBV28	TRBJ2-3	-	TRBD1	CASSPQGGDDTQYF	TGTGCCAGCAGCCCACAGGGGGGTGATGATACGCAGTATTTT
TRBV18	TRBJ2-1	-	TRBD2	CASSRSGGANEQFF	TGTGCCAGCTCACGTAGCGGGGGAGCCAATGAGCAGTTCTTC
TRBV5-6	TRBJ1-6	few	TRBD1	CASSRATGVAYSPLHF	TGTGCCAGCAGCAGGGCTACAGGGGTCGCTTATTCACCCCTCCACTTT
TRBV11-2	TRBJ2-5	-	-	CASSVLETQYF	TGTGCCAGCAGCGTTCTCGAGACCCAGTACTTC
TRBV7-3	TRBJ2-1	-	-	CASRESSYNEQFF	TGTGCCAGCAGAGAGAGCTCCTACAATGAGCAGTTCTTC
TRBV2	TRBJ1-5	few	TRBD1	CASTPDRVSNQPQHF	TGTGCCAGCACCCCGGACAGGGTGAGCAATCAGCCCCAGCATTTT
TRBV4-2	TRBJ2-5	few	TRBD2	CASSGGDASGSETQYF	TGTGCCAGCAGCGGAGGGGACGCTAGCGGGTCTGAGACCCAGTACTTC
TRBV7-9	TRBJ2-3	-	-	CASSLEGGFRDTQYF	TGTGCCAGCAGCTTAGAGGGGGGGTTTAGAGATACGCAGTATTTT
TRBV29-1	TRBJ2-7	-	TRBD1	CSVQRDRGYEQYF	TGCAGCGTCCAAAGGGACAGGGGGTACGAGCAGTACTTC
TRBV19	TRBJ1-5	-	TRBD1	CATTLDRASNQPQHF	TGTGCCACCACTTTAGACAGGGCTAGCAATCAGCCCCAGCATTTT
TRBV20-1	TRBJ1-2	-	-	CSAAWRDGYTF	TGCAGTGCCGCCTGGAGGGATGGCTACACCTTC
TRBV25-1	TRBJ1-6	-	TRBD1	CASSAIGGSSPLHF	TGTGCCAGCAGTGCCATAGGGGGCAGTTCACCCCTCCACTTT
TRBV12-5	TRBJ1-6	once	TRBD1	CASAPTGLDSPLHF	TGTGCTAGTGCCCCGACAGGGCTCGACTCACCCCTCCACTTT
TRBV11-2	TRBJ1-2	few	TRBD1	CASSFSTGGFYGYTF	TGTGCCAGCAGCTTCAGTACAGGGGGCTTCTATGGCTACACCTTC
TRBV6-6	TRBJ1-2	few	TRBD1	CASSDWTGGYTF	TGTGCCAGCAGTGATTGGACAGGGGGCTACACCTTC
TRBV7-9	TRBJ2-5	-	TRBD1	CASSSRTGSGETQYF	TGTGCCAGCAGCTCACGGACAGGGAGCGGGGAGACCCAGTACTTC
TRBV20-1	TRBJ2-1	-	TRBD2	CSATSGSRQFF	TGCAGTGCCACTAGCGGGAGTAGGCAGTTCTTC
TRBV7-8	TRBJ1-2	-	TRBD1	CASSQDRVGYTF	TGTGCCAGCAGCCAGGACAGGGTTGGCTACACCTTC
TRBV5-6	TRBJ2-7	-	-	CASILTPGSAYEQYF	TGTGCCAGCATCTTGACCCCGGGGTCGGCCTACGAGCAGTACTTC
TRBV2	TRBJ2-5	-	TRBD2	CASSFIAGGGLIQETQYF	TGTGCCAGCAGTTTTATAGCGGGGGGGGGACTGATCCAAGAGACCCAGTACTTC
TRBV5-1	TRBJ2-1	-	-	CASSLGLGGEAYNEQFF	TGCGCCAGCAGCTTGGGCCTAGGGGGGGAAGCCTACAATGAGCAGTTCTTC
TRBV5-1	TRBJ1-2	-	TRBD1	CASSEGQYDYTF	TGCGCCAGCAGCGAGGGACAGTATGACTACACCTTC
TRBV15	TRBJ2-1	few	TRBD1	CATSRGQGDNEQFF	TGTGCCACCAGCAGAGGACAGGGGGACAATGAGCAGTTCTTC
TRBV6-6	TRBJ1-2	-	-	CASSYSGANYGYTF	TGTGCCAGCAGTTACTCGGGGGCCAACTATGGCTACACCTTC
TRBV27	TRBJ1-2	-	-	CASMGKNRVDGYTF	TGTGCCAGCATGGGTAAGAACAGGGTGGATGGCTACACCTTC
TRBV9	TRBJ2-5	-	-	CASSEGSSQGGETQYF	TGCGCCAGCAGCGAGGGGTCCTCTCAGGGGGGAGAGACCCAGTACTTC
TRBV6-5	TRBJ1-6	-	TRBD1	CASSYWGQYESPLHF	TGTGCCAGCAGTTATTGGGGACAGTATGAGTCACCCCTCCACTTT
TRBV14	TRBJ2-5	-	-	CASSQPTDRWIQETQYF	TGTGCCAGCAGCCAACCGACGGACAGATGGATCCAAGAGACCCAGTACTTC
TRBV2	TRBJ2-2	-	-	CASTNSGDTGELFF	TGTGCCAGCACAAATAGCGGAGACACCGGGGAGCTGTTTTTT
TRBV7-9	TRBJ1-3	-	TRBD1	CASSSGQALKSGNTIYF	TGTGCCAGCAGCTCCGGACAGGCCCTGAAGTCTGGAAACACCATATATTTT
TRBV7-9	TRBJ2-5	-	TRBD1	CASSITTGQGPQETQYF	TGTGCCAGCAGCATAACAACGGGACAGGGACCTCAAGAGACCCAGTACTTC
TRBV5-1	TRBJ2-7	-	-	CASRRDTCEQYF	TGCGCCAGCAGACGGGACACCTGTGAGCAGTACTTC
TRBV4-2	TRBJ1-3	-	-	CASSQGERDLWPGNTIYF	TGTGCCAGCAGCCAAGGGGAGCGGGACCTATGGCCTGGAAACACCATATATTTT
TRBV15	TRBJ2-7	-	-	CATSSRGGLRPYEQYF	TGTGCCACCAGCAGTCGGGGAGGTTTGCGGCCCTACGAGCAGTACTTC
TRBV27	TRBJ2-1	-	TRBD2	CASSSSGGVVSNNEQFF	TGTGCCAGCAGTTCCAGCGGGGGGGTCGTTTCCAACAATGAGCAGTTCTTC
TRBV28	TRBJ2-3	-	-	CASKSGLRTQYF	TGTGCCAGCAAATCGGGACTCCGTACGCAGTATTTT
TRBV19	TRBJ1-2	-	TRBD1	CASSLRTGGNRDYGYTF	TGTGCCAGTAGCCTAAGGACAGGGGGCAACAGGGACTATGGCTACACCTTC
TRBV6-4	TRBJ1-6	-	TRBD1	CASSDSPGQGDSPLHF	TGTGCCAGCAGTGACTCGCCGGGACAGGGAGATTCACCCCTCCACTTT
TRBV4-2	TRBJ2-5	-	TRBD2	CASSVGGAAETQYF	TGTGCCAGCAGCGTCGGGGGGGCGGCTGAGACCCAGTACTTC
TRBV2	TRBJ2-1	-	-	CASTQVEGNEQFF	TGTGCCAGCACTCAAGTAGAGGGCAATGAGCAGTTCTTC
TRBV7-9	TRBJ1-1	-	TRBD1	CSSSLKNTGQDTEAFF	TGTTCCAGCAGCTTAAAAAACACGGGACAGGACACTGAAGCTTTCTTT
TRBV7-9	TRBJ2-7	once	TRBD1	CSSQLGQGGSEQYF	TGTTCCAGCCAGCTTGGACAGGGGGGAAGCGAGCAGTACTTC
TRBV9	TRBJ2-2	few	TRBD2	CASSRGGGGELFF	TGTGCCAGCAGCCGCGGCGGGGGCGGGGAGCTGTTTTTT
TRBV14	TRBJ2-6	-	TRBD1	CASSHPDRAGANVLTF	TGTGCCAGCAGCCACCCCGACAGGGCTGGGGCCAACGTCCTGACTTTC
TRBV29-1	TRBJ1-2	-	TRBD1	CSVGGQGDYGYTF	TGCAGCGTTGGGGGACAGGGAGACTATGGCTACACCTTC
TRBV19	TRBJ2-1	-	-	CASSNVGRNEQFF	TGTGCCAGTAGTAATGTTGGGAGAAATGAGCAGTTCTTC
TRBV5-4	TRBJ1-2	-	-	CASSLVTTGNYGYTF	TGTGCCAGCAGCTTGGTAACAACAGGGAACTATGGCTACACCTTC
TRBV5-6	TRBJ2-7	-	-	CASSLARGGEQYF	TGTGCCAGCAGCTTGGCGAGGGGAGGCGAGCAGTACTTC
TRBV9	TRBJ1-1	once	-	CASSVDSGYTEAFF	TGTGCCAGCAGCGTAGATTCAGGGTACACTGAAGCTTTCTTT
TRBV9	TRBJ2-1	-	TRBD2	CASSPTMARGGSVAEQFF	TGTGCCAGCAGCCCGACGATGGCGCGGGGGGGATCGGTCGCTGAGCAGTTCTTC
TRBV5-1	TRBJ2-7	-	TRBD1	CASRKGPGTGVGEQYF	TGCGCCAGCAGAAAGGGCCCCGGGACAGGGGTTGGCGAGCAGTACTTC
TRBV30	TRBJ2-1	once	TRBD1	CAWRQGSSYNEQFF	TGTGCCTGGAGACAGGGGAGCTCCTACAATGAGCAGTTCTTC
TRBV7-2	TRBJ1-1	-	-	CASSFMREPEAFF	TGTGCCAGCAGCTTTATGAGGGAACCCGAAGCTTTCTTT
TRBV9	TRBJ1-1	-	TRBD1	CASSGQGLNTEAFF	TGTGCCAGCAGCGGACAGGGCCTGAACACTGAAGCTTTCTTT
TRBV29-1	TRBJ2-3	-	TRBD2	CGAERGSTDTQYF	TGCGGGGCTGAGCGGGGGAGCACAGATACGCAGTATTTT
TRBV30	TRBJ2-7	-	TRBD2	CAWTSGAYEQYF	TGTGCCTGGACTAGCGGGGCCTACGAGCAGTACTTC
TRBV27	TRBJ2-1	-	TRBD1	CASSPITTGVVNNEQFF	TGTGCCAGCAGTCCTATAACCACAGGGGTGGTGAACAATGAGCAGTTCTTC